This TCR beta chain was recorded in a study of metastatic and nonmetastatic thyroid tumors. TCRdb re-clonotyped the PCR reads through MiXCR. This sample carries 15,000 to 20,000 clones, 23% of them seen once, and the ten largest clones take around 7.5%. This CDR3 spans 15 amino acids. Germline V gene lookup returns CDR1 DFQATT and CDR2 SNEGSKA (reference sequence). V was trimmed by 3 bases and J by 0 bases, leaving 15 bases between them. Patients underwent thyroid surgery, and none had received any treatment before it. The clonotype was recovered from a female donor with papillary thyroid cancer or a benign thyroid nodule (not recorded which). Some clones in this sample may be carry-over from other donors' samples. The rearrangement uses TRBV20-1 and TRBJ2-7; D gene unclear. The sequenced sample was adjacent normal tissue. CDR3 loop: CSARVPKTSSYEQYF. The CDR3 region has the DNA TGCAGTGCTAGGGTCCCAAAGACCTCCTCCTACGAGCAGTACTTC.